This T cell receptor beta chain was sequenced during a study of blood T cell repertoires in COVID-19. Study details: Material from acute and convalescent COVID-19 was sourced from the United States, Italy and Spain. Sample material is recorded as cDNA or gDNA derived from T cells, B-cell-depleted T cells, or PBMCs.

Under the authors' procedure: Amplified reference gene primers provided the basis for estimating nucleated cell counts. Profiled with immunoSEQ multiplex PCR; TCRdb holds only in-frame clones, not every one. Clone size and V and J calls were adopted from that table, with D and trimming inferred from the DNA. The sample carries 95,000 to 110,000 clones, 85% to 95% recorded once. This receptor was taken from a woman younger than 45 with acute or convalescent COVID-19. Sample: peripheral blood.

Here the CDR3 DNA reads TGTGCCAGCAGTTCCCCGGGACTAGCGGGGGGGCCTGGGACAATGTCCTCTTACAATGAGCAGTTCTTC. This encodes CASSSPGLAGGPGTMSSYNEQFF. The chain combines TRBV27 with TRBJ2-1; TRBD2 aligns across 16 bases. Germline CDR1 is MNHEY and CDR2 is SMNVEV (reference sequence). This CDR3 region has 23 residues. Trimming cost V 4 bases and J 4 bases; bases outside gene matches: 22.